This entry lists 12 T cell receptor beta chains sequenced from one sample in a study of identical twins. TCRdb used MiXCR to reprocess the 5' RACE reads, holding one entry per CDR3 protein. This table holds 1.5 million or so distinct CDR3 sequences, about 30% found once. The sample taken for sequencing was cord blood. The source is a newborn girl in good health.

This clonotype has ten or more counts. The chain is built from TRBV12-3 or TRBV12-4 and TRBJ1-2; D might be TRBD1 (5 bases). Trimming took off 5 bases at V and 1 base at J, with 11 bases between the two ends. The CDR3 is 14 amino acids. The CDR3 bases are TGTGCCAGCAGTGCAGGGACGCGTAACTATGGCTACACCTTC. It yields the protein CASSAGTRNYGYTF.

The CDR3 region has the DNA TGCGCCAGCAGCTTAATATCAGGGGGGAACACTGAAGCTTTCTTT. Translating it yields CASSLISGGNTEAFF. This chain connects TRBV5-1 to TRBJ1-1; 7 bases are a match to TRBD1. Per germline, CDR1 SGHRS and CDR2 YFSETQ. The V segment lost 2 bases and the J segment 1 base; nucleotides outside the gene matches: 5. The CDR3 loop spans 15 amino acids.

This clonotype turned up a few times. The chain couples TRBV11-2 to TRBJ2-1; D ambiguous. V dropped 8 bases and J dropped 0 bases, with 17 bases sitting between them. The CDR3 sequence is 16 residues long. Per germline, CDR1 SGHAT and CDR2 FQNNGV. CDR3 amino acids: CASVGRAPSSYNEQFF. The CDR3 DNA reads TGTGCCAGCGTCGGTCGGGCCCCGAGCTCCTACAATGAGCAGTTCTTC.

This clonotype was seen many times. The V call is TRBV2, the J call TRBJ2-4, with D perhaps given as TRBD1 or TRBD2 (5 bases each). The CDR3 extends over 13 amino acids. With 8 bases removed from V and 1 base from J, the gap between germline ends came to 9 bases. The V gene's germline CDR1 is SNHLY and CDR2 FYNNEI. CDR3 loop: CASAEGAKNIQYF. CDR3 bases: TGTGCCAGCGCAGAGGGGGCCAAAAACATTCAGTACTTC.

The CDR3 loop reads CASSPGQVAQETQYF. CDR3 DNA sequence: TGTGCCAGCAGTCCCGGACAGGTAGCGCAAGAGACCCAGTACTTC. The chain combines TRBV28 with TRBJ2-5; 7 bases line up with TRBD1. CDR1 is MDHEN and CDR2 is SYDVKM in the germline V gene. The CDR3 runs to 15 residues. Trimming took 5 bases from V and 2 from J; bases not matched to a gene: 8.

This clonotype was seen repeatedly, ten times or more. The chain joins TRBV12-3 or TRBV12-4 to TRBJ1-2; 7 nucleotides agree with TRBD1. This CDR3 region has 13 residues. Losses at the gene ends were 10 bases for V and 4 bases for J; bases not matched to a gene: 9. The CDR3: CAILPGQSYGYTF. CDR3 nucleotides: TGTGCCATCCTCCCGGGACAGTCCTATGGCTACACCTTC.

There are a few counts of this clonotype. CDR3 loop: CASSQDGTDSPLHF. The CDR3 nucleotides are TGTGCCAGCAGCCAAGACGGGACTGATTCACCCCTCCACTTT. V usage is TRBV4-2 and J usage is TRBJ1-6; tentatively, D is TRBD1 (5 bases). The V and J ends lost 0 bases and 8 bases respectively, with 8 bases between them. CDR3 size: 14 residues. From germline, CDR1 is LGHNA and CDR2 YNFKEQ.

This chain joins TRBV6-1 and TRBJ2-1, with D tentatively TRBD2 (5 bases). The CDR3 length is 16 residues. Trimming removed 0 bases at V and 8 bases at J, with 17 bases between. Looked up from germline, CDR1 is MNHNS and CDR2 is SASEGT. CDR3 protein: CASSEAASSSSYEQFF. The CDR3 coding sequence is TGTGCCAGCAGTGAAGCTGCTAGTTCCTCTAGCTATGAGCAGTTCTTC.

Many counts were recorded for this clonotype. The rearrangement links TRBV24-1 to TRBJ2-3; D may be TRBD1 (5 bases). Trimming shortened V by 7 bases and J by 3 bases, and 10 bases separated the two germline ends. Germline values: CDR1 KGHDR, CDR2 SFDVKD. The length of the CDR3 is 13 residues. The CDR3 nucleotides read TGTGCCACCAGCCGGACACGAACAGATACGCAGTATTTT. This translates into CATSRTRTDTQYF.

This clonotype was found a few times. The chain joins TRBV3-1 to TRBJ2-7; D gene ambiguous. The CDR3 is 15 amino acids. Between the trimmed V and J ends, which lost 3 bases and 0 bases, there was a span of 12 bases. The germline gives CDR1 LGHDT, CDR2 YNNKEL (reference sequence). The CDR3 sequence: CASSQADSLSYEQYF. In nucleotides, the CDR3 is TGTGCCAGCAGCCAGGCAGACTCCCTCTCCTACGAGCAGTACTTC.

The chain has TRBV5-1 and TRBJ1-3, with unresolved D. Germline values: CDR1 SGHRS, CDR2 YFSETQ. The length of the CDR3 is 15 residues. V lost 4 bases and J 7 bases, leaving 18 bases between the germline ends. The CDR3 sequence: CASSPDMGLGNTIYF. The CDR3, as DNA: TGCGCCAGCAGCCCTGACATGGGCCTCGGGAACACCATATATTTT.

A few counts support this clonotype. The chain employs TRBV7-9 and TRBJ1-2; 9 bases line up with TRBD1. Germline CDR1 and CDR2: SEHNR and FQNEAQ (reference sequence). The length of the CDR3 is 15 residues. The V segment lost 1 base and the J segment 8 bases; nucleotides outside the gene matches: 8. This chain's CDR3 is CASSLVGETGGGYTF. The CDR3 coding sequence is TGTGCCAGCAGCTTAGTTGGTGAGACAGGGGGAGGCTACACCTTC.